These 3 T cell receptor beta chains came from one sample sequenced in a study of cytomegalovirus exposure and HLA in healthy donors. Primers for the PCR totalled 60 Vbeta and 13 Jbeta. Clones were sequenced by immunoSEQ multiplex PCR, and TCRdb holds only the in-frame ones, with some missing. Of 50,000 to 80,000 clones in the sample, around four fifths were seen once. The sequencing input was PBMCs. The receptors were gathered from a male donor in good health and CMV-seropositive.

The V and J genes are TRBV5-4 and TRBJ2-1, with D maybe TRBD2 (6 bases). Trimming left V 0 bases short and J 7 bases short, with 14 bases between. The CDR3 length is 15 residues. Germline V CDR1 and CDR2: SGHNT, YYREEE (reference sequence). This CDR3 reads CASSLEKGLANEQFF. CDR3 nucleotide sequence: TGTGCCAGCAGCTTGGAAAAAGGTCTAGCGAATGAGCAGTTCTTC.

The V and J genes are TRBV2 and TRBJ1-1; 7 nucleotides line up with TRBD1. Germline V gene sequence: CDR1 SNHLY, CDR2 FYNNEI. Unmatched junction bases numbered 4, after V lost 6 bases and J lost 3 bases. This CDR3 is built from 13 residues. The CDR3 is CASRGDRDTEAFF. CDR3 bases: TGTGCCAGCAGGGGAGACAGGGACACTGAAGCTTTCTTT.

This chain uses TRBV29-1 with TRBJ1-2; D unclear. This CDR3 has 16 residues. V gave up 3 bases and J gave up 4 bases, with 21 bases separating them. Germline values: CDR1 SQVTM, CDR2 ANQGSEA. CDR3 protein: CSVDSVGEISSYGYTF. The CDR3 coding sequence is TGCAGCGTTGATAGTGTAGGAGAAATCAGTAGCTATGGCTACACCTTC.